This section outlines one TCR beta chain sequence together with its context. Its antigen is undetermined. This sample is part of a study of cytomegalovirus exposure and HLA in healthy donors. Findings and caveats of the study: An observed cluster of highly shared sequence variants was recorded as a likely sequencing artifact.

The PCR made use of 60 Vbeta and 13 Jbeta primers. Sequenced by immunoSEQ multiplex PCR; TCRdb stores in-frame clones only, minus some. Of roughly 83,000 clones listed, about 81% were seen once; the top ten hold about 4%. Sample: PBMCs. The receptor was isolated from a man in his fifties or sixties in good health and CMV-seronegative.

CDR3 bases: TGTGCCAGCAGTCCGGGACTAGCGGGGGGGACCTCAGATACGCAGTATTTT. Protein product: CASSPGLAGGTSDTQYF. The chain carries TRBV11-3 and TRBJ2-3; TRBD2 matches at 16 bases. Per germline, CDR1 SGHNT and CDR2 YENEEA. This CDR3 has 17 amino acids. V was pared by 6 bases and J by 4 bases, with 7 bases of the junction left unmatched.